The rows below give T cell receptor beta chains drawn from one sample of a study of cytomegalovirus exposure and HLA in healthy donors. Here immunoSEQ multiplex PCR was the method, and the copy in TCRdb shows in-frame clones only, minus some. Here the sample spans more than 150,000 clones, more than 75% being singletons. Sequenced input: PBMCs. Receptor source: a male donor in good health and CMV-seronegative. Both conserved end residues are part of each CDR3. Fields, in order: D gene, V gene, clone size, CDR3 length, J gene, CDR3 protein, CDR3 DNA. D genes are given only for firm matches. Expanded clones are given a class, and other clones once, few, many or no size at all.

D gene: TRBD1
V gene: TRBV6-1
clone size: .
CDR3 length: 13
J gene: TRBJ1-2
CDR3 protein: CASSDRGAEGYTF
CDR3 DNA: TGTGCCAGCAGTGACAGGGGGGCGGAGGGCTACACCTTC

D gene: .
V gene: TRBV10-3
clone size: few
CDR3 length: 11
J gene: TRBJ1-1
CDR3 protein: CATYGNTEAFF
CDR3 DNA: TGTGCCACCTACGGGAACACTGAAGCTTTCTTT

D gene: .
V gene: TRBV19
clone size: .
CDR3 length: 15
J gene: TRBJ1-5
CDR3 protein: CASSIQSHSNQPQHF
CDR3 DNA: TGTGCCAGTAGTATCCAGTCTCATAGCAATCAGCCCCAGCATTTT

D gene: TRBD1
V gene: TRBV10-3
clone size: .
CDR3 length: 14
J gene: TRBJ2-7
CDR3 protein: CAISGDSGSTEQYF
CDR3 DNA: TGTGCCATCAGTGGGGACAGCGGCTCGACCGAGCAGTACTTC

D gene: TRBD2
V gene: TRBV7-6
clone size: .
CDR3 length: 15
J gene: TRBJ2-2
CDR3 protein: CASSFGLGGVGELFF
CDR3 DNA: TGTGCCAGCAGCTTCGGACTAGGAGGGGTCGGGGAGCTGTTTTTT

D gene: .
V gene: TRBV6-6
clone size: .
CDR3 length: 15
J gene: TRBJ2-2
CDR3 protein: CASRITGLGTGELFF
CDR3 DNA: TGTGCCAGCAGGATAACAGGGTTGGGCACCGGGGAGCTGTTTTTT

D gene: .
V gene: TRBV6-1
clone size: .
CDR3 length: 12
J gene: TRBJ1-2
CDR3 protein: CASSEGSYGYTF
CDR3 DNA: TGTGCCAGCAGCGAGGGATCCTATGGCTACACCTTC

D gene: TRBD1
V gene: TRBV10-3
clone size: .
CDR3 length: 15
J gene: TRBJ1-2
CDR3 protein: CAISGQGPTTGGYTF
CDR3 DNA: TGTGCCATCAGTGGACAGGGCCCAACAACGGGCGGCTACACCTTC

D gene: TRBD1
V gene: TRBV6-1
clone size: .
CDR3 length: 14
J gene: TRBJ1-1
CDR3 protein: CASSGRQGDTEAFF
CDR3 DNA: TGTGCCAGCAGCGGACGACAGGGGGACACTGAAGCTTTCTTT

D gene: TRBD1
V gene: TRBV7-9
clone size: .
CDR3 length: 15
J gene: TRBJ2-2
CDR3 protein: CASSPTGQGTGELFF
CDR3 DNA: TGTGCCAGCAGCCCAACGGGACAGGGCACCGGGGAGCTGTTTTTT

D gene: .
V gene: TRBV11-2
clone size: .
CDR3 length: 14
J gene: TRBJ2-3
CDR3 protein: CASSFGGPGDTQYF
CDR3 DNA: TGTGCCAGCAGCTTCGGGGGGCCGGGAGATACGCAGTATTTT

D gene: TRBD1
V gene: TRBV7-9
clone size: .
CDR3 length: 13
J gene: TRBJ1-1
CDR3 protein: CASSLQGGTEAFF
CDR3 DNA: TGTGCCAGCAGCTTACAGGGGGGCACTGAAGCTTTCTTT

D gene: TRBD1
V gene: TRBV5-1
clone size: .
CDR3 length: 15
J gene: TRBJ2-7
CDR3 protein: CASSLGQGHSYEQYF
CDR3 DNA: TGCGCCAGCAGCTTGGGACAGGGGCACTCCTACGAGCAGTACTTC

D gene: .
V gene: TRBV5-1
clone size: .
CDR3 length: 14
J gene: TRBJ1-2
CDR3 protein: CASSRDSEGYGYTF
CDR3 DNA: TGCGCCAGCAGCCGCGACTCGGAGGGCTATGGCTACACCTTC

D gene: TRBD2
V gene: TRBV7-6
clone size: .
CDR3 length: 17
J gene: TRBJ2-1
CDR3 protein: CASSSVSGGSSYNEQFF
CDR3 DNA: TGTGCCAGCAGCTCCGTCTCTGGCGGGAGCTCCTACAATGAGCAGTTCTTC

D gene: TRBD1
V gene: TRBV25-1
clone size: few
CDR3 length: 15
J gene: TRBJ2-1
CDR3 protein: CASSPWQGVDNEQFF
CDR3 DNA: TGTGCCAGCAGTCCCTGGCAGGGGGTCGACAATGAGCAGTTCTTC

D gene: TRBD1
V gene: TRBV15
clone size: .
CDR3 length: 15
J gene: TRBJ1-5
CDR3 protein: CATSRGTGINQPQHF
CDR3 DNA: TGTGCCACCAGCAGAGGGACAGGGATCAATCAGCCCCAGCATTTT

D gene: .
V gene: TRBV4-2
clone size: .
CDR3 length: 13
J gene: TRBJ2-7
CDR3 protein: CASSQRGSYEQYF
CDR3 DNA: TGTGCCAGCAGCCAACGGGGCTCCTACGAGCAGTACTTC

D gene: TRBD1
V gene: TRBV27
clone size: .
CDR3 length: 12
J gene: TRBJ1-5
CDR3 protein: CASNDRGQPQHF
CDR3 DNA: TGTGCCAGCAACGACAGGGGTCAGCCCCAGCATTTT

D gene: .
V gene: TRBV6-5
clone size: .
CDR3 length: 11
J gene: TRBJ1-2
CDR3 protein: CASRSGYGYTF
CDR3 DNA: TGTGCCAGCAGGTCAGGTTATGGCTACACCTTC